The 30 T cell receptor beta chains given below trace back to one sample, sequenced in a study of T cell changes during pregnancy in multiple sclerosis. Some clones are missing from TCRdb's copy, which holds only in-frame ones; the method was immunoSEQ multiplex PCR. The table includes under 50,000 clones, roughly 94% detected once. Sequences were derived from CD8+ T cells from peripheral blood mononuclear cells, sampled in the first trimester of pregnancy. The receptor set was obtained from a female donor with multiple sclerosis, enrolled in a pregnancy study.

This rearrangement joins TRBV14 to TRBJ1-2; D may be TRBD1 (5 bases). CDR3 size: 15 residues. The V and J ends lost 2 bases and 0 bases respectively, with 10 bases between them. Germline values: CDR1 SGHDN, CDR2 FVKESK. CDR3 amino acids: CASSQSGSSNYGYTF. The CDR3 nucleotides are TGTGCCAGCAGCCAATCAGGGTCCTCTAACTATGGCTACACCTTC.

This rearrangement joins TRBV7-3 to TRBJ1-1; D gene ambiguous. The ends were cut back, 6 bases at V and 5 bases at J, with 13 bases in the middle. The CDR3 length is 13 residues. The germline gives CDR1 SGHTA, CDR2 FQGTGA. CDR3 sequence: CASSHRKETEAFF. The CDR3 DNA reads as TGTGCCAGCAGTCACCGGAAGGAGACTGAAGCTTTCTTT.

CDR3 nucleotide sequence: TGCGCCAGCAAGCTCCAGGGGGCGCGCGACACTGAAGCTTTCTTT. Its protein is CASKLQGARDTEAFF. The chain links TRBV5-1 to TRBJ1-1, with TRBD1 matching over 8 bases. Looked up from germline, CDR1 is SGHRS and CDR2 is YFSETQ. V dropped 6 bases and J dropped 3; count of bases not matched to a gene: 10. There are 15 residues in the CDR3.

The J gene is TRBJ2-2, the V gene TRBV15; 12 nucleotides match TRBD1. This CDR3 spans 13 amino acids. The V segment lost 8 bases and the J segment 7 bases; nucleotides outside the gene matches: 2. Germline V gene lookup returns CDR1 LNHNV and CDR2 YYDKDF (reference sequence). CDR3 residues: CATGTGGNGELFF. CDR3 nucleotides: TGTGCCACCGGGACAGGGGGCAACGGGGAGCTGTTTTTT.

The rearrangement uses TRBV25-1 and TRBJ2-1, with D hard to call. Per germline, CDR1 MGHDK and CDR2 SYGVNS. V was cut by 3 bases and J by 2 bases, with 2 bases left in between. The CDR3 is made up of 12 amino acids. This chain's CDR3 is CASSDTYNEQFF. The CDR3 DNA sequence: TGTGCCAGCAGTGACACCTACAATGAGCAGTTCTTC.

The chain combines TRBV4-3 with TRBJ2-7; possibly TRBD1 for D (6 bases). V was pared by 0 bases and J by 3 bases, with 9 bases between. CDR3 size: 14 residues. Per germline, CDR1 LGHNA and CDR2 YSLEER. This chain's CDR3 is CASSQDRGHYEQYF. DNA of the CDR3: TGCGCCAGCAGCCAAGACAGGGGTCACTACGAGCAGTACTTC.

The chain uses TRBV4-1 and TRBJ1-4; 7 nucleotides match TRBD1. Germline-derived CDR1 and CDR2 are MGHRA and YSYEKL. The CDR3 spans 15 residues. The trim removed 0 bases at V and 7 bases at J, leaving 5 bases unmatched. CDR3 residues: CASSQDEGGPEKLFF. In DNA form, the CDR3 reads TGCGCCAGCAGCCAAGATGAAGGGGGCCCTGAAAAACTGTTTTTT.

The chain carries TRBV28 and TRBJ2-5; a weak D match, TRBD2 (5 bases). The CDR3 consists of 14 residues. Trimming cost V 1 base and J 5 bases, with 11 bases left between them. CDR1 and CDR2 (germline): MDHEN, SYDVKM. In DNA, the CDR3 is TGTGCCAGCAGTTTATCGGGGATCGGGGAGACCCAGTACTTC. Its translation is CASSLSGIGETQYF.

This clone has a single count. The rearrangement uses TRBV7-9 and TRBJ1-4; 8 nucleotides agree with TRBD1. The V gene's germline CDR1 is SEHNR and CDR2 FQNEAQ (reference sequence). The CDR3 is 16 amino acids. Trimming cost V 5 bases and J 2 bases; bases outside gene matches: 7. DNA for the CDR3: TGTGCCAGCAGCCCGGACAGGGAGGGGACTAATGAAAAACTGTTTTTT. Translation gives CASSPDREGTNEKLFF.

The chain links TRBV2 to TRBJ1-5, with D possibly being TRBD1 (5 bases). The germline CDR1 and CDR2 sequences are SNHLY and FYNNEI. The CDR3 runs to 15 residues. V was trimmed by 0 bases and J by 3 bases, leaving 9 bases between them. CDR3 amino acids: CASSEAAGFNQPQHF. CDR3 in DNA: TGTGCCAGCAGTGAAGCCGCAGGGTTCAATCAGCCCCAGCATTTT. The full variable domain, rest sourced from reference TRBV2 and TRBJ1-5, is EPEVTQTPSHQVTQMGQEVILRCVPISNHLYFYWYRQILGQKVEFLVSFYNNEISEKSEIFDDQFSVERPDGSNFTLKIRSTKLEDSAMYFCASSEAAGFNQPQHFGDGTRLSIL.

The gene calls are TRBV28 and TRBJ2-1; 12 bases map to TRBD2. The V gene end was trimmed by 5 bases and the J gene end by 6 bases; junction bases not matched to a gene: 5. The germline gives CDR1 MDHEN, CDR2 SYDVKM. CDR3 length: 15 residues. CDR3 region: CASSRLTSGSNEQFF. The CDR3 DNA reads as TGTGCCAGCAGTAGACTGACTAGCGGGAGCAATGAGCAGTTCTTC.

The chain links TRBV5-4 to TRBJ2-1; D might be TRBD2 (6 bases). The CDR3 runs to 14 residues. V was clipped by 5 bases and J by 6 bases, with 15 bases between them. CDR1 and CDR2 from the germline V gene are SGHNT and YYREEE (reference sequence). The CDR3 spells CASRRIGGSNEQFF. In nucleotides, the CDR3 is TGTGCCAGCAGACGGATAGGAGGGAGCAATGAGCAGTTCTTC.

V usage is TRBV27 and J usage is TRBJ2-2; 14 bases are shared with TRBD2. Germline CDR1 is MNHEY and CDR2 is SMNVEV (reference sequence). The length of the CDR3 is 17 residues. V gave up 2 bases and J gave up 6 bases; unmatched junction bases: 5. The CDR3 spells CASSLAPGLAGAGELFF. The DNA for the CDR3 is TGTGCCAGCAGTTTAGCTCCGGGACTAGCGGGAGCCGGGGAGCTGTTTTTT.

This chain's CDR3 is CASSVATSGRAGDEQFF. The CDR3 DNA follows: TGTGCCAGCAGCGTAGCTACTAGCGGGAGGGCCGGGGATGAGCAGTTCTTC. V and J are TRBV9 and TRBJ2-1; 13 bases fit TRBD2. The CDR3 extends over 17 amino acids. J was trimmed by 8 bases and V by 0 bases; bases with no gene match: 8. The germline V gene has CDR1 SGDLS and CDR2 YYNGEE.

A single count supports this clone. The chain recombines TRBV18 with TRBJ1-4; D remains ambiguous. Trimming pared 0 bases from V and 0 bases from J, leaving 17 bases between. The CDR3 sequence is 19 residues long. CDR1 is KGHSH, CDR2 LQKENI, per germline. CDR3 bases: TGTGCCAGCTCACCACCGTTGTCCGGGTTCAGCGCAACTAATGAAAAACTGTTTTTT. Its translation is CASSPPLSGFSATNEKLFF.

The J gene is TRBJ2-7, the V gene TRBV7-8; 8 bases match TRBD2. In germline, CDR1 is SGHVS, CDR2 FQNEAQ. The V and J ends lost 1 base and 5 bases, in that order; junction bases with no gene match: 10. This CDR3 region has 16 residues. CDR3 DNA: TGTGCCAGCAGCTTAGAGCCCGGGACTAGGGACCACGAGCAGTACTTC. Its protein is CASSLEPGTRDHEQYF.

The V and J genes are TRBV19 and TRBJ1-1; TRBD1 matches at 7 bases. The CDR3 sequence is 14 residues long. V gave up 5 bases and J gave up 4 bases; unmatched junction bases: 7. The V gene's germline CDR1 is LNHDA and CDR2 SQIVND (reference sequence). CDR3 amino acids: CASSPSPGGTEAFF. The CDR3 DNA is TGTGCCAGTAGTCCAAGTCCAGGGGGCACTGAAGCTTTCTTT. Variable domain in full (rest from reference TRBV19 and TRBJ1-1): DGGITQSPKYLFRKEGQNVTLSCEQNLNHDAMYWYRQDPGQGLRLIYYSQIVNDFQKGDIAEGYSVSREKKESFPLTVTSAQKNPTAFYLCASSPSPGGTEAFFGQGTRLTVV.

V and J are TRBV6-4 and TRBJ2-3; maybe TRBD2 (5 bases). The CDR3 totals 17 residues. The germline gives CDR1 MRHNA, CDR2 SNTAGT. Trimming stripped 3 bases from V and 3 bases from J, with 19 bases between. The CDR3 nucleotides are TGTGCCAGCAGTGATGCAACGGGCTCTGGAGGAACAGATACGCAGTATTTT. Translating it yields CASSDATGSGGTDTQYF.

The gene calls are TRBV11-2 and TRBJ1-3; D unclear. Germline V lookup: CDR1 SGHAT, CDR2 FQNNGV. The CDR3 is made up of 16 amino acids. Trimming took 4 bases from V and 0 from J, leaving 13 bases between them. CDR3 in DNA: TGTGCCAGCAGCTCCTGGAGAGAGATCTCTGGAAACACCATATATTTT. Protein product: CASSSWREISGNTIYF. Together with reference TRBV11-2 and TRBJ1-3, the CDR3 gives the full variable domain: EAGVAQSPRYKIIEKRQSVAFWCNPISGHATLYWYQQILGQGPKLLIQFQNNGVVDDSQLPKDRFSAERLKGVDSTLKIQPAKLEDSAVYLCASSSWREISGNTIYFGEGSWLTVV.

A single count supports this clone. V usage is TRBV6-6 and J usage is TRBJ2-7; a weak D match, TRBD2 (6 bases). The ends were cut back, 2 bases at V and 2 bases at J, with 16 bases in the middle. The CDR3 is 16 residues long. Germline V gene lookup returns CDR1 MNHNY and CDR2 SVGAGI (reference sequence). CDR3: CASSYVGDGGPYEQYF. As DNA, the CDR3 is TGTGCCAGCAGTTACGTTGGGGACGGGGGTCCCTACGAGCAGTACTTC.

The CDR3 here is CASSDLGSDYNEQFF. The CDR3 bases are TGTGCCAGCAGTGACCTCGGGTCCGATTACAATGAGCAGTTCTTC. This chain links TRBV27 with TRBJ2-1; no reliable D call. Germline V gene data show CDR1 as MNHEY and CDR2 as SMNVEV (reference sequence). The CDR3 contains 15 residues. V was trimmed by 5 bases and J by 4 bases, leaving 15 bases between them.

V usage is TRBV27 and J usage is TRBJ1-1; no definite D call. The V end was cut by 4 bases, the J end by 5 bases, with 14 bases between. The CDR3 contains 14 residues. Germline values: CDR1 MNHEY, CDR2 SMNVEV (reference sequence). For the CDR3, the DNA is TGTGCCAGCAGTTCTCCGGGATTGGGTACTGAAGCTTTCTTT. Its protein is CASSSPGLGTEAFF.

The chain is built from TRBV19 and TRBJ1-1; tentative D call: TRBD1 (5 bases). In germline, CDR1 is LNHDA, CDR2 SQIVND (reference sequence). This CDR3 spans 13 amino acids. The ends were cut back, 5 bases at V and 0 bases at J, with 7 bases in the middle. CDR3 DNA: TGTGCCAGTAGTCGGGGGATGAACACTGAAGCTTTCTTT. Its protein is CASSRGMNTEAFF.

CDR3 nucleotide sequence: TGTGCCACCAGCAGCAACAGGGGGGGGAAAGATACGCAGTATTTT. It is translated as CATSSNRGGKDTQYF. The chain couples TRBV15 to TRBJ2-3; D possibly corresponds to TRBD1 (8 bases). The V gene lost 3 bases and the J gene lost 5 bases, with 15 bases spanning the gap. CDR3 size: 15 residues. Germline CDR1 LNHNV, CDR2 YYDKDF (reference sequence).

The chain employs TRBV4-1 and TRBJ2-7, with 9 bases lining up with TRBD2. CDR3 length: 16 amino acids. Trimming cost V 4 bases and J 0 bases; bases outside gene matches: 7. Per the germline V gene, CDR1 is MGHRA and CDR2 is YSYEKL. CDR3 nucleotide sequence: TGCGCCAGCAGCCCCGGGCTAGCGGGAAGCTCCTACGAGCAGTACTTC. It codes for CASSPGLAGSSYEQYF.

This chain uses TRBV27 with TRBJ2-1, with 7 bases identical to TRBD2. J gave up 2 bases and V 6 bases, and 7 bases lay outside the gene matches. The CDR3 consists of 15 residues. Germline lookup yields CDR1 MNHEY and CDR2 SMNVEV (reference sequence). CDR3 region: CASSSQRETYNEQFF. CDR3 nucleotide sequence: TGTGCCAGCAGCTCACAGCGGGAAACCTACAATGAGCAGTTCTTC.

This clone was seen only once. The chain uses TRBV11-2 and TRBJ1-5; D gene ambiguous. V was trimmed by 0 bases and J by 3 bases, leaving 12 bases between them. The length of the CDR3 is 16 residues. In germline, CDR1 is SGHAT, CDR2 FQNNGV. CDR3 sequence: CASSLELWQDNQPQHF. The CDR3 DNA follows: TGTGCCAGCAGCTTAGAACTTTGGCAGGACAATCAGCCCCAGCATTTT.

The chain employs TRBV30 and TRBJ1-1; TRBD1 matches 10 bases. J lost 3 bases, V lost 4 bases, and 8 bases had no gene match. Germline assignment: CDR1 GTSNPN and CDR2 SVGIG (reference sequence). CDR3 length: 15 residues. The chain's CDR3 is CAWNEPGQGYTEAFF. CDR3 bases: TGTGCCTGGAATGAACCGGGACAGGGGTACACTGAAGCTTTCTTT.

This clone was seen once. V gene TRBV4-1 combines with J gene TRBJ2-1; 7 bases are a match to TRBD2. V dropped 1 base and J dropped 9; count of bases not matched to a gene: 3. The CDR3 runs 13 residues. CDR1 MGHRA and CDR2 YSYEKL come from the germline V gene. This chain's CDR3 is CASSQGRGVEQFF. The CDR3 DNA reads TGCGCCAGCAGCCAAGGTCGGGGGGTTGAGCAGTTCTTC.

The chain is built from TRBV14 and TRBJ1-2, with D possibly TRBD1 on 5 matching bases. Trimming removed 1 base from V and 4 bases from J, with 7 bases in between. Per germline, CDR1 SGHDN and CDR2 FVKESK. CDR3 length equals 13 residues. This CDR3 reads CASSQGQFYGYTF. In nucleotides, the CDR3 is TGTGCCAGCAGCCAAGGACAGTTCTATGGCTACACCTTC.